Below, 21 T cell receptor beta chains from the same sample are listed, as sequenced in a study of cytomegalovirus exposure and HLA in healthy donors. PCR employed 60 Vbeta and 13 Jbeta primers. Method: immunoSEQ multiplex PCR; TCRdb's copy keeps in-frame clones and lacks some. The table includes about 77,000 clones, around three quarters detected once. Sequencing was performed on PBMCs. The receptors shown here come from a man aged 35 to 55 in good health and CMV-seronegative.

This clone was seen only a few times. The gene calls are TRBV2 and TRBJ2-5; maybe TRBD2 (6 bases). CDR3 size: 16 residues. With 2 bases removed from V and 1 base from J, the gap between germline ends came to 14 bases. Germline CDR1 SNHLY, CDR2 FYNNEI. Here the CDR3 reads CASSERPRGGQETQYF. For the CDR3, the DNA is TGTGCCAGCAGTGAAAGACCCCGGGGAGGCCAAGAGACCCAGTACTTC.

The gene calls are TRBV7-3 and TRBJ2-3; D is perhaps TRBD2 (5 bases). Looked up from germline, CDR1 is SGHTA and CDR2 is FQGTGA. This CDR3 contains 21 residues. Trimming pared 2 bases from V and 6 bases from J, leaving 33 bases between. The CDR3 DNA reads TGTGCCAGCAGCTTAGGAATACCCTCGGTGGAGGAGAAGCTAAGGGAGGATACGCAGTATTTT. Translated: CASSLGIPSVEEKLREDTQYF.

The chain joins TRBV7-9 to TRBJ2-1; 10 bases match TRBD2. This CDR3 has 17 amino acids. Germline loops: CDR1 SEHNR, CDR2 FQNEAQ (reference sequence). The trim removed 5 bases at V and 2 bases at J, leaving 9 bases unmatched. This chain's CDR3 is CASSIDLSGRAYNEQFF. CDR3 nucleotides: TGTGCCAGCAGCATAGACCTGAGCGGGAGGGCCTACAATGAGCAGTTCTTC. The complete variable domain, with remaining parts taken from reference TRBV7-9 and TRBJ2-1, reads DTGVSQNPRHKITKRGQNVTFRCDPISEHNRLYWYRQTLGQGPEFLTYFQNEAQLEKSRLLSDRFSAERPKGSFSTLEIQRTEQGDSAMYLCASSIDLSGRAYNEQFFGPGTRLTVL.

The chain employs TRBV18 and TRBJ2-1; 12 nucleotides line up with TRBD2. The germline CDR1 and CDR2 sequences are KGHSH and LQKENI. The V segment lost 4 bases and the J segment 5 bases; nucleotides outside the gene matches: 6. This CDR3 contains 16 residues. CDR3 in amino acids: CASSRILAGGDNEQFF. CDR3 in DNA: TGTGCCAGCTCACGTATACTAGCGGGAGGAGACAATGAGCAGTTCTTC.

The J gene is TRBJ1-1, the V gene TRBV5-4; 8 nucleotides agree with TRBD1. In germline, CDR1 is SGHNT, CDR2 YYREEE (reference sequence). J was trimmed by 6 bases and V by 0 bases; bases with no gene match: 7. This CDR3 comprises 15 residues. The CDR3 coding sequence is TGTGCCAGCAGCTTGGGTAGCCCAGGGGGCCCTGAAGCTTTCTTT. This translates into CASSLGSPGGPEAFF.

The chain links TRBV7-2 to TRBJ2-3, with 9 bases identical to TRBD1. Germline values: CDR1 SGHTA, CDR2 FQGNSA. CDR3 size: 15 residues. Trimming took 2 bases from V and 2 from J; bases not matched to a gene: 2. Here the CDR3 DNA reads TGTGCCAGCAGCTTAACAGGGGGCTTCACAGATACGCAGTATTTT. The encoded protein is CASSLTGGFTDTQYF.

The genes are TRBV5-4 and TRBJ1-4; D remains ambiguous. V shed 1 base and J shed 2 bases, with 6 bases lying between them. Per the germline V gene, CDR1 is SGHNT and CDR2 is YYREEE (reference sequence). This CDR3 has 14 amino acids. The DNA for the CDR3 is TGTGCCAGCAGCTTGCTGGGCACTAATGAAAAACTGTTTTTT. It codes for CASSLLGTNEKLFF.

The chain has TRBV7-9 and TRBJ2-1; 7 bases align to TRBD1. The CDR3 loop spans 14 amino acids. The germline CDR1 and CDR2 sequences are SEHNR and FQNEAQ (reference sequence). After removal of 3 bases from V and 4 bases from J, the junction contained 3 bases not matched to a gene. The CDR3 DNA is TGTGCCAGCAGCTTTTCAGGGGGATACAATGAGCAGTTCTTC. Translated, it gives CASSFSGGYNEQFF.

In its sample, this clone was seen a few times. The rearrangement uses TRBV5-1 and TRBJ1-2; 10 nucleotides agree with TRBD1. Germline V gene data show CDR1 as SGHRS and CDR2 as YFSETQ. The CDR3 spans 14 residues. J lost 9 bases, V lost 6 bases, and 11 bases had no gene match. CDR3 amino acids: CASNEGTGDVCYTF. In DNA form, the CDR3 reads TGCGCCAGCAATGAAGGGACAGGGGACGTTTGCTACACCTTC.

This clone has only one observation. This chain uses TRBV18 with TRBJ1-2; 7 nucleotides line up with TRBD1. CDR1 KGHSH and CDR2 LQKENI come from the germline V gene. The CDR3 covers 14 residues. V was clipped by 5 bases and J by 8 bases; unmatched bases: 11. CDR3 region: CASSSGQNVGGYTF. The CDR3 DNA follows: TGTGCCAGCTCATCGGGACAGAACGTGGGGGGCTACACCTTC.

The chain links TRBV11-2 to TRBJ2-7; 11 positions match TRBD2. Looked up from germline, CDR1 is SGHAT and CDR2 is FQNNGV. Unmatched junction bases numbered 7, after V lost 8 bases and J lost 4 bases. The length of the CDR3 is 14 residues. The CDR3 loop reads CASYGASGRYEQYF. The DNA for the CDR3 is TGTGCCAGCTATGGGGCTAGCGGGAGGTACGAGCAGTACTTC.

Only a few counts were recorded for this clone. The chain joins TRBV25-1 to TRBJ2-5; D may be TRBD2 (5 bases). The J call is uncertain, as TRBJ2-7 better fits the DNA end. The germline V gene has CDR1 MGHDK and CDR2 SYGVNS. CDR3 size: 14 residues. This CDR3 reads CASSEPGKGYEQYF. As DNA, the CDR3 is TGTGCCAGCAGTGAGCCCGGGAAAGGCTACGAGCAGTACTTC.

The chain recombines TRBV10-3 with TRBJ2-7; 7 bases agree with TRBD2. CDR1 is ENHRY and CDR2 is SYGVKD in the germline V gene. The CDR3 spans 14 residues. V was pared by 6 bases and J by 0 bases, with 5 bases of the junction left unmatched. This chain's CDR3 is CAIRTSSGSYEQYF. In DNA, the CDR3 is TGTGCCATCAGAACATCTAGCGGCTCCTACGAGCAGTACTTC.

V is TRBV27 and J is TRBJ2-7, with a weak D call TRBD2 (5 bases). This CDR3 comprises 14 residues. The ends were cut back, 1 base at V and 4 bases at J, with 11 bases in the middle. The germline gives CDR1 MNHEY, CDR2 SMNVEV (reference sequence). CDR3 residues: CASSLYRGAYEQYF. The CDR3 nucleotides are TGTGCCAGCAGTTTATATCGGGGTGCTTACGAGCAGTACTTC.

The chain is built from TRBV4-2 and TRBJ1-6; D is unclear. The length of the CDR3 is 18 residues. The V end was cut by 0 bases, the J end by 7 bases, with 19 bases between. Germline V gene lookup returns CDR1 LGHNA and CDR2 YNFKEQ. CDR3 coding DNA: TGTGCCAGCAGCCAAGATACCCAACCCTCTCCTCTAAATTCACCCCTCCACTTT. Translation gives CASSQDTQPSPLNSPLHF.

The chain recombines TRBV18 with TRBJ2-7; the D is unclear. CDR1 is KGHSH and CDR2 is LQKENI in the germline V gene. The CDR3 totals 13 residues. V was shortened by 2 bases and J by 6 bases, with 11 bases between the two germline ends. CDR3 in amino acids: CASSPVSGGEQYF. In nucleotides, the CDR3 is TGTGCCAGCTCACCAGTATCCGGTGGCGAGCAGTACTTC.

The chain employs TRBV7-8 and TRBJ2-1, with 11 bases identical to TRBD2. Germline V gene data show CDR1 as SGHVS and CDR2 as FQNEAQ. The CDR3 consists of 18 residues. With V trimmed by 5 bases and J by 0 bases, 9 bases remained unmatched. CDR3: CASSTTGLAGGSYNEQFF. In DNA, the CDR3 is TGTGCCAGCAGCACCACAGGGCTAGCGGGAGGCTCCTACAATGAGCAGTTCTTC.

The chain is built from TRBV5-6 and TRBJ1-1; 8 positions match TRBD1. The V segment lost 4 bases and the J segment 5 bases; nucleotides outside the gene matches: 10. The CDR3 has 15 amino acids. The germline V gene has CDR1 SGHDT and CDR2 YYEEEE. The CDR3 is CASSQGYRGYTEAFF. In nucleotides, the CDR3 is TGTGCCAGCAGCCAGGGGTACAGGGGGTATACTGAAGCTTTCTTT.

The rearrangement joins TRBV7-2 to TRBJ2-7, with D possibly TRBD2 on 6 matching bases. The V and J ends lost 5 bases and 2 bases respectively, with 10 bases between them. CDR3 length: 13 residues. In germline, CDR1 is SGHTA, CDR2 FQGNSA. CDR3 nucleotide sequence: TGTGCCAGCAGCCGGGACTCTCCCTACGAGCAGTACTTC. This sequence encodes CASSRDSPYEQYF.

This clone appeared a few times. This chain uses TRBV5-6 with TRBJ2-5, with D maybe TRBD1 (6 bases). The J call may be mistaken, given a closer DNA end match to TRBJ2-7. The germline V gene encodes CDR1 SGHDT and CDR2 YYEEEE. The CDR3 is 12 amino acids. CDR3 DNA sequence: TGTGCCAGCAGCTTGAAGGGGGACGAGCAGTACTTC. It specifies CASSLKGDEQYF.

V usage is TRBV6-6 and J usage is TRBJ2-5; 8 bases are shared with TRBD1. Trimming took 2 bases from V and 3 from J; bases not matched to a gene: 5. The CDR3 has 15 residues. Germline CDR1 and CDR2: MNHNY and SVGAGI (reference sequence). The CDR3 protein is CASSYNRGFKETQYF. CDR3 bases: TGTGCCAGCAGTTACAACAGGGGGTTTAAAGAGACCCAGTACTTC.